These 22 T cell receptor beta chains originate from one sample sequenced in a study of blood T cell repertoires in COVID-19. Only in-frame clones appear in the TCRdb table, and some are missing; sequencing was by immunoSEQ multiplex PCR. This table holds some 240,000 clones, 82% found once. The sequenced sample was peripheral blood. The receptors were sampled from a woman between 65 and 79 years old with COVID-19, enrolled during active disease.

V usage is TRBV7-6 and J usage is TRBJ1-1; 9 bases are a match to TRBD1. The CDR3 length is 14 residues. Germline values: CDR1 SGHVS, CDR2 FNYEAQ. Trimming took 5 bases from V and 2 from J; bases not matched to a gene: 3. As DNA, the CDR3 is TGTGCCAGCAGCCGGGACAGGGTCAACACTGAAGCTTTCTTT. Translated, it gives CASSRDRVNTEAFF.

The chain links TRBV19 to TRBJ2-1; TRBD2 might be the D (5 bases). CDR3 length equals 14 residues. The germline CDR1 and CDR2 sequences are LNHDA and SQIVND (reference sequence). V was cut by 4 bases and J by 6 bases, with 13 bases left in between. In DNA, the CDR3 is TGTGCCAGTAGTAATATAGCGAGGACCAATGAGCAGTTCTTC. This gives the protein CASSNIARTNEQFF.

This clone was detected only once. V and J are TRBV4-3 and TRBJ1-4, with D perhaps matching TRBD1 (5 bases). V dropped 4 bases and J dropped 6 bases, with 12 bases sitting between them. The CDR3 runs 14 residues. Germline V CDR1 and CDR2: LGHNA, YSLEER. The CDR3 here is CASSPQVRDEKLFF. CDR3 DNA: TGCGCCAGCAGCCCTCAAGTCAGGGATGAAAAACTGTTTTTT.

The chain uses TRBV6-5 and TRBJ1-4; D uncertain. Trimming stripped 3 bases from V and 6 bases from J, with 8 bases between. CDR3 length: 13 residues. Germline lookup yields CDR1 MNHEY and CDR2 SVGAGI. Here the CDR3 reads CASSYQEDEKLFF. CDR3 DNA sequence: TGTGCCAGCAGTTATCAGGAGGATGAAAAACTGTTTTTT.

Only one count was recorded for this clone. CDR3 sequence (DNA): TGTGCCAGCAGTTTAATATCTTACGAGCAGTACTTC. Amino acid sequence: CASSLISYEQYF. This chain links TRBV2 with TRBJ2-7; D call uncertain. V lost 5 bases and J lost 4, with 9 bases in between. This CDR3 is built from 12 residues. Germline V gene sequence: CDR1 SNHLY, CDR2 FYNNEI.

The chain recombines TRBV6-5 with TRBJ1-4; a possible D gene is TRBD1 (5 bases). This CDR3 contains 15 residues. Trimming removed 6 bases from V and 1 base from J, with 12 bases in between. Germline assignment: CDR1 MNHEY and CDR2 SVGAGI. CDR3 sequence reads: CASRPTRETNEKLFF. The CDR3 nucleotides read TGTGCCAGCAGGCCAACCAGGGAAACTAATGAAAAACTGTTTTTT.

The chain recombines TRBV7-3 with TRBJ2-1; D is unclear. CDR1 SGHTA and CDR2 FQGTGA come from the germline V gene. V was shortened by 5 bases and J by 8 bases, with 16 bases between the two germline ends. CDR3 length equals 14 residues. The CDR3 loop is CASSPNLGIHEQFF. CDR3 sequence (DNA): TGTGCCAGCAGCCCCAACCTAGGTATCCATGAGCAGTTCTTC.

The chain carries TRBV5-6 and TRBJ1-1, with D maybe TRBD1 (6 bases). Germline CDR1 and CDR2: SGHDT and YYEEEE. Trimming took off 3 bases at V and 1 base at J, with 10 bases between the two ends. The CDR3 spans 14 residues. This CDR3 reads CASSYGQSNTEAFF. The CDR3, as DNA: TGTGCCAGCAGCTATGGACAGTCGAACACTGAAGCTTTCTTT.

This chain links TRBV19 with TRBJ1-1; D uncertain. V was cut by 4 bases and J by 3 bases, with 12 bases left in between. This CDR3 has 14 amino acids. Germline CDR1 is LNHDA and CDR2 is SQIVND (reference sequence). CDR3 protein: CASSRGSIDTEAFF. As DNA, the CDR3 is TGTGCCAGTAGTAGAGGGAGCATCGACACTGAAGCTTTCTTT. The complete variable domain, with remaining parts taken from reference TRBV19 and TRBJ1-1, reads DGGITQSPKYLFRKEGQNVTLSCEQNLNHDAMYWYRQDPGQGLRLIYYSQIVNDFQKGDIAEGYSVSREKKESFPLTVTSAQKNPTAFYLCASSRGSIDTEAFFGQGTRLTVV.

This sequence joins TRBV30 and TRBJ2-1, with TRBD2 identical over 14 bases. The germline gives CDR1 GTSNPN, CDR2 SVGIG (reference sequence). J was trimmed by 8 bases and V by 2 bases; bases with no gene match: 14. CDR3 length: 18 amino acids. The CDR3 coding sequence is TGTGCCTGGAGTTTCCTGACTAGCGGGAGGGCCCCGATCCATGAGCAGTTCTTC. Amino acid sequence: CAWSFLTSGRAPIHEQFF.

The chain combines TRBV28 with TRBJ2-7; tentatively, D is TRBD1 (6 bases). The V gene lost 6 bases and the J gene lost 3 bases, with 18 bases spanning the gap. This CDR3 is built from 15 residues. CDR1 is MDHEN and CDR2 is SYDVKM in the germline V gene. In DNA, the CDR3 is TGTGCCAGCAGGCTTGGGGGCGCGACTCTCTACGAGCAGTACTTC. The encoded protein is CASRLGGATLYEQYF.

The rearrangement uses TRBV28 and TRBJ1-5; D gene uncertain. The CDR3 runs to 13 residues. V was pared by 2 bases and J by 9 bases, with 11 bases between. CDR1 MDHEN and CDR2 SYDVKM come from the germline V gene. This CDR3 reads CASSLRGFGPQHF. CDR3 in DNA: TGTGCCAGCAGTTTACGAGGTTTTGGGCCCCAGCATTTT.

The chain employs TRBV30 and TRBJ2-7, with 9 bases fitting TRBD2. The CDR3 sequence is 14 residues long. CDR1 is GTSNPN, CDR2 SVGIG, per germline (reference sequence). Unmatched junction bases numbered 7, after V lost 2 bases and J lost 5 bases. This chain's CDR3 is CAWSSGTSLHEQYF. In nucleotides, the CDR3 is TGTGCCTGGAGTTCCGGGACTAGCCTCCACGAGCAGTACTTC.

The chain has TRBV11-3 and TRBJ1-1; 11 positions agree with TRBD1. CDR3 length: 16 residues. Trimming took 4 bases from V and 0 from J; bases not matched to a gene: 4. Germline assignment: CDR1 SGHNT and CDR2 YENEEA. The CDR3 loop is CASSSGQGAMNTEAFF. The CDR3 DNA reads TGTGCCAGCAGCTCTGGACAGGGGGCGATGAACACTGAAGCTTTCTTT. Drawing the rest from reference TRBV11-3 and TRBJ1-1, the complete variable domain is EAGVVQSPRYKIIEKKQPVAFWCNPISGHNTLYWYLQNLGQGPELLIRYENEEAVDDSQLPKDRFSAERLKGVDSTLKIQPAELGDSAVYLCASSSGQGAMNTEAFFGQGTRLTVV.

The chain combines TRBV9 with TRBJ2-1; no firm D call. The CDR3 totals 13 residues. V was pared by 0 bases and J by 9 bases, with 10 bases between. Germline values: CDR1 SGDLS, CDR2 YYNGEE. The CDR3 DNA reads TGTGCCAGCAGCGTAGCTGATAGTATTGAGCAGTTCTTC. Translated, it gives CASSVADSIEQFF.

This clone was seen only once. The chain links TRBV28 to TRBJ2-1, with TRBD2 matching over 8 bases. J lost 1 base, V lost 5 bases, and 7 bases had no gene match. CDR3 length equals 16 residues. Germline V CDR1 and CDR2: MDHEN, SYDVKM. CDR3 amino acids: CASSRSGSVSYNEQFF. The CDR3 DNA reads TGTGCCAGCAGTCGCAGCGGGAGTGTGTCCTACAATGAGCAGTTCTTC. The complete variable domain, with remaining parts taken from reference TRBV28 and TRBJ2-1, reads DVKVTQSSRYLVKRTGEKVFLECVQDMDHENMFWYRQDPGLGLRLIYFSYDVKMKEKGDIPEGYSVSREKKERFSLILESASTNQTSMYLCASSRSGSVSYNEQFFGPGTRLTVL.

This chain joins TRBV10-1 and TRBJ2-5; the match to TRBD1 covers 10 bases. The CDR3 has 15 residues. The V segment lost 3 bases and the J segment 3 bases; nucleotides outside the gene matches: 4. CDR1 is WNHNN, CDR2 SYGVQD, per germline (reference sequence). CDR3 in amino acids: CASSDAGTGEETQYF. The CDR3 DNA reads TGCGCCAGCAGTGATGCCGGGACAGGGGAAGAGACCCAGTACTTC.

This chain links TRBV3-1 (or the pseudogene TRBV3-2) with TRBJ2-3; maybe TRBD2 (6 bases). The V end was cut by 4 bases, the J end by 2 bases, with 10 bases between. The germline CDR1 and CDR2 sequences are LGHDT and YNNKEL (reference sequence). This CDR3 contains 14 residues. The CDR3 is CASSRGLITDTQYF. CDR3 coding DNA: TGTGCCAGCAGCCGAGGACTAATCACAGATACGCAGTATTTT.

As for this clone: The junction does not match germline at one end; this may be a read error. J is TRBJ2-1 and V is TRBV14; D may be TRBD1 (6 bases). This CDR3 is 13 amino acids long. The germline CDR1 and CDR2 sequences are SGHDN and FVKESK. For the CDR3, the DNA is TGTGCCAGCACCCAATACAGGGCGGGTGAGCAGTTCTTC. Translating it yields CASTQYRAGEQFF.

The rearrangement joins TRBV28 to TRBJ1-1; D is unresolved. This CDR3 comprises 13 residues. In germline, CDR1 is MDHEN, CDR2 SYDVKM. The germline V and J ends were trimmed by 6 bases and 5 bases, with 13 bases remaining between them. The CDR3 DNA follows: TGTGCCAGCAGCCCCGGGTTTTGGACTGAAGCTTTCTTT. Its protein product is CASSPGFWTEAFF.

This clone was detected once. The rearrangement joins TRBV7-9 to TRBJ1-5; 7 bases agree with TRBD1. The CDR3 is 15 residues long. Losses at the gene ends were 3 bases for V and 7 bases for J; bases not matched to a gene: 9. CDR1 is SEHNR, CDR2 FQNEAQ, per germline (reference sequence). The CDR3 sequence is CASSLNTGVGQPQHF. DNA of the CDR3: TGTGCCAGCAGCTTGAATACAGGGGTAGGCCAGCCCCAGCATTTT.

This clone was seen only a few times. The CDR3 coding sequence is TGTGCCAGCAACCGGCAGGGGTTTGGTGAAGCTTTCTTT. This gives the protein CASNRQGFGEAFF. The gene calls are TRBV12-3 or TRBV12-4 and TRBJ1-1; perhaps TRBD1 as D (6 bases). CDR3 length: 13 amino acids. Trimming took 7 bases from V and 7 from J, leaving 16 bases between them.